This passage covers 4 T cell receptor beta chains from one sample sequenced in a study of blood T cell repertoires in COVID-19. Produced via immunoSEQ multiplex PCR; TCRdb's table is partial and in-frame only. The sample shows tens of thousands of clones, approximately 86% of them seen only once. The specimen was peripheral blood. The receptors derive from a man in his fifties or sixties with acute or convalescent COVID-19.

The gene calls are TRBV4-1 and TRBJ2-3; 7 bases agree with TRBD2. CDR1 and CDR2 from the germline V gene are MGHRA and YSYEKL. Trimming took 1 base from V and 1 from J; bases not matched to a gene: 5. CDR3 length: 16 residues. In nucleotides, the CDR3 is TGCGCCAGCAGCCAAGCGTCCCTAGCGGGCACAGATACGCAGTATTTT. It yields the protein CASSQASLAGTDTQYF.

CDR3 in DNA: TGTGCCAGTGGGACTAGCGGGGGCCCGGTGATCCGGGAGCTGTTTTTT. It is translated as CASGTSGGPVIRELFF. The chain recombines TRBV19 with TRBJ2-2, with 14 positions matching TRBD2. CDR3 length: 16 residues. Germline CDR1 is LNHDA and CDR2 is SQIVND (reference sequence). Trimming at V came to 8 bases and at J to 9 bases, leaving 11 bases not matched to a gene.

Here the CDR3 DNA reads TGTGCCAGTAGCCAGGGGTATTCCTATAATTCACCCCTCCACTTT. This codes for CASSQGYSYNSPLHF. This chain connects TRBV19 to TRBJ1-6; possibly TRBD1 for D (6 bases). Germline loops: CDR1 LNHDA, CDR2 SQIVND (reference sequence). The CDR3 loop spans 15 amino acids. V was pared by 6 bases and J by 1 base, with 10 bases between. The full variable domain, completed using reference TRBV19 and TRBJ1-6, is DGGITQSPKYLFRKEGQNVTLSCEQNLNHDAMYWYRQDPGQGLRLIYYSQIVNDFQKGDIAEGYSVSREKKESFPLTVTSAQKNPTAFYLCASSQGYSYNSPLHFGNGTRLTVT.

J is TRBJ2-3 and V is TRBV6-4; 7 bases fit TRBD2. The germline V gene encodes CDR1 MRHNA and CDR2 SNTAGT. V gave up 2 bases and J gave up 6 bases; unmatched junction bases: 11. The CDR3 is 16 amino acids. The CDR3 protein is CASSDSPGLGGDTQYF. The CDR3 DNA reads as TGTGCCAGCAGTGACAGCCCCGGACTAGGTGGGGATACGCAGTATTTT.